This T cell receptor (beta chain) came from a study of T cell responses to AZD1222 COVID-19 vaccine. CDR1 is SGHVS and CDR2 is FNYEAQ in the germline V gene. The CDR3 totals 11 residues. V gave up 4 bases and J gave up 10 bases, with 8 bases separating them. TCRdb's copy holds only in-frame clones and misses some; the assay was immunoSEQ multiplex PCR. The repertoire holds over 95,000 clones, with almost 90% as singletons. The starting material was peripheral blood, obtained 28 days after the second AZD1222 dose. The source is an adult who received the AZD1222 COVID-19 vaccine. The rearrangement joins TRBV7-6 to TRBJ2-1; D is unclear. The CDR3 DNA follows: TGTGCCAGCAGCTCGCAAGAGGAGCAGTTCTTC. Protein sequence: CASSSQEEQFF.